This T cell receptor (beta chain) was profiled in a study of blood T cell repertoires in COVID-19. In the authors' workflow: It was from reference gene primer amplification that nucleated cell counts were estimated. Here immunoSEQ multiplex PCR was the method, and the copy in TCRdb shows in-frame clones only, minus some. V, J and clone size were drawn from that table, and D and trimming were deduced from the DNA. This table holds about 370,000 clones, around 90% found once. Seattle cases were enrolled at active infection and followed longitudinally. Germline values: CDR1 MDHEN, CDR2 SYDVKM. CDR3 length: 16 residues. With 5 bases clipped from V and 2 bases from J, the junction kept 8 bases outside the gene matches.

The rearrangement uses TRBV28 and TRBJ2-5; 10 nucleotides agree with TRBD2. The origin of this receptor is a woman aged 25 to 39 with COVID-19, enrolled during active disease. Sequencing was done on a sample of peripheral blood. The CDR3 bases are TGTGCCAGCAGTCTATATAGCGGGGGGTTACAAGAGACCCAGTACTTC. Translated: CASSLYSGGLQETQYF.